The 19 T cell receptor beta chains given below trace back to one sample, sequenced in a study of cytomegalovirus exposure and HLA in healthy donors. The primer mix had 60 Vbeta and 13 Jbeta primers. Measured with immunoSEQ multiplex PCR; TCRdb has only the in-frame clones, and not every one. The data show under 110,000 clones, 82% seen once. Sequencing input: PBMCs. Receptors were obtained from a man aged 45-60 years in good health and CMV-seronegative.

The V gene is TRBV4-3, the J gene TRBJ2-6; 12 bases are shared with TRBD1. The J segment lost 4 bases and the V segment lost 4 bases, leaving 11 bases of the junction unmatched. Germline V gene lookup returns CDR1 LGHNA and CDR2 YSLEER. This CDR3 has 19 residues. The CDR3 is CASSPGQGALLAGANVLTF. The CDR3, as DNA: TGCGCCAGCAGCCCGGGACAGGGGGCGCTTCTGGCCGGGGCCAACGTCCTGACTTTC.

V gene TRBV10-3 combines with J gene TRBJ2-2; possible D gene TRBD2, 5 bases. The CDR3 covers 14 residues. The V and J ends lost 6 bases and 6 bases respectively, with 14 bases between them. The germline V gene has CDR1 ENHRY and CDR2 SYGVKD. The CDR3 nucleotides read TGTGCCATCAGGACGGGGTCTGGGGCCGGGGAGCTGTTTTTT. Translated: CAIRTGSGAGELFF.

The J gene is TRBJ1-1, the V gene TRBV7-8; D is possibly TRBD1 (6 bases). Germline V gene sequence: CDR1 SGHVS, CDR2 FQNEAQ. V was pared by 5 bases and J by 0 bases, with 28 bases between. The CDR3 is 20 residues long. CDR3 nucleotide sequence: TGTGCCAGCAGCCCATCCACGGCGGGGGGCGGAAGTCCTTTGAACACTGAAGCTTTCTTT. Translating gives CASSPSTAGGGSPLNTEAFF.

The chain couples TRBV11-2 to TRBJ1-1; perhaps TRBD1 as D (5 bases). V lost 11 bases and J 1 base, leaving 11 bases between the germline ends. In germline, CDR1 is SGHAT, CDR2 FQNNGV. The length of the CDR3 is 12 residues. CDR3 nucleotide sequence: TGTGCCGAGGACAACCGGAACACTGAAGCTTTCTTT. This sequence encodes CAEDNRNTEAFF. Using reference TRBV11-2 and TRBJ1-1 for the parts outside the CDR3, the full variable domain is EAGVAQSPRYKIIEKRQSVAFWCNPISGHATLYWYQQILGQGPKLLIQFQNNGVVDDSQLPKDRFSAERLKGVDSTLKIQPAKLEDSAVYLCAEDNRNTEAFFGQGTRLTVV.

This clone was seen more than once but under ten times. J is TRBJ1-4 and V is TRBV5-4; the D gene is possibly TRBD1 (5 bases). V lost 5 bases to trimming and J lost 8 bases, with 13 bases between them. The length of the CDR3 is 13 residues. The germline V gene encodes CDR1 SGHNT and CDR2 YYREEE (reference sequence). The CDR3 coding sequence is TGTGCCAGCAGGCAGGGTAACGAGGAAAAACTGTTTTTT. It translates to CASRQGNEEKLFF. The entire variable domain, with the rest obtained from reference TRBV5-4 and TRBJ1-4, is as follows: ETGVTQSPTHLIKTRGQQVTLRCSSQSGHNTVSWYQQALGQGPQFIFQYYREEENGRGNFPPRFSGLQFPNYSSELNVNALELDDSALYLCASRQGNEEKLFFGSGTQLSVL.

The table lists this clone with a count of one. The chain recombines TRBV11-2 with TRBJ1-2, with D perhaps matching TRBD1 (6 bases). Germline V gene data show CDR1 as SGHAT and CDR2 as FQNNGV. CDR3 length: 15 residues. With 1 base removed from V and 5 bases from J, the gap between germline ends came to 14 bases. DNA of the CDR3: TGTGCCAGCAGCTTAGCGGGACAAATTTCTTATGGCTACACCTTC. Encoded protein: CASSLAGQISYGYTF.

This clone has just one count. The gene calls are TRBV19 and TRBJ1-2, with a weak D call TRBD1 (6 bases). CDR1 LNHDA and CDR2 SQIVND come from the germline V gene (reference sequence). V lost 3 bases and J lost 1, with 12 bases in between. This CDR3 spans 15 amino acids. CDR3 DNA sequence: TGTGCCAGTAGTATTCGGACAGCACTTAACTATGGCTACACCTTC. Translation: CASSIRTALNYGYTF. The whole variable domain, remainder taken from reference TRBV19 and TRBJ1-2, is DGGITQSPKYLFRKEGQNVTLSCEQNLNHDAMYWYRQDPGQGLRLIYYSQIVNDFQKGDIAEGYSVSREKKESFPLTVTSAQKNPTAFYLCASSIRTALNYGYTFGSGTRLTVV.

The chain is built from TRBV28 and TRBJ2-7, with a possible D match to TRBD1 (5 bases). This CDR3 is built from 13 residues. The V and J ends lost 5 bases and 6 bases respectively, with 14 bases between them. Looked up from germline, CDR1 is MDHEN and CDR2 is SYDVKM. CDR3 residues: CASSRSQGFEQYV. The CDR3 DNA sequence: TGTGCCAGCAGTCGATCTCAGGGTTTCGAGCAGTACGTC.

V gene TRBV10-3 combines with J gene TRBJ1-1; TRBD1 matches 10 bases. The V gene end was trimmed by 10 bases and the J gene end by 5 bases; junction bases not matched to a gene: 10. Germline CDR1 ENHRY, CDR2 SYGVKD. The CDR3 contains 14 residues. CDR3 amino acids: CATETGTGVTEAFF. The CDR3 nucleotides are TGTGCCACAGAAACCGGGACAGGGGTTACTGAAGCTTTCTTT.

The CDR3 DNA sequence: TGTGCCACCAGCGAAGGAGGATTCAGATCCTACAATGAGCAGTTCTTC. Translation: CATSEGGFRSYNEQFF. The chain has TRBV15 and TRBJ2-1; maybe TRBD2 (5 bases). The CDR3 is made up of 16 amino acids. CDR1 and CDR2 (germline): LNHNV, YYDKDF (reference sequence). With 5 bases removed from V and 1 base from J, the gap between germline ends came to 15 bases. The full variable domain, rest sourced from reference TRBV15 and TRBJ2-1, is DAMVIQNPRYQVTQFGKPVTLSCSQTLNHNVMYWYQQKSSQAPKLLFHYYDKDFNNEADTPDNFQSRRPNTSFCFLDIRSPGLGDTAMYLCATSEGGFRSYNEQFFGPGTRLTVL.

This clone was observed once. The J gene is TRBJ1-1, the V gene TRBV28, with 9 bases that match TRBD1. The trim removed 1 base at V and 3 bases at J, leaving 12 bases unmatched. This CDR3 is built from 18 residues. The V gene's germline CDR1 is MDHEN and CDR2 SYDVKM. The CDR3 reads CASSLFFGQGSRYTEAFF. The CDR3 DNA sequence: TGTGCCAGCAGTTTATTTTTCGGACAGGGGAGTAGGTACACTGAAGCTTTCTTT.

CDR3 in DNA: TGTGCCAGCAGCTTGGACAGGGAGCAGGAAAAACTGTTTTTT. Protein sequence: CASSLDREQEKLFF. V usage is TRBV5-4 and J usage is TRBJ1-4; tentative D call: TRBD1 (6 bases). Germline CDR1 SGHNT, CDR2 YYREEE (reference sequence). Trimming stripped 0 bases from V and 8 bases from J, with 11 bases between. The CDR3 is 14 residues long.

This chain connects TRBV30 to TRBJ2-2; perhaps TRBD1 as D (5 bases). CDR1 is GTSNPN, CDR2 SVGIG, per germline (reference sequence). Trimming shortened V by 3 bases and J by 2 bases, and 10 bases separated the two germline ends. The CDR3 sequence is 14 residues long. The CDR3 is CAWRRGINTGELFF. The CDR3 nucleotides are TGTGCCTGGAGAAGGGGAATTAACACCGGGGAGCTGTTTTTT.

The gene calls are TRBV18 and TRBJ1-1; perhaps TRBD1 as D (5 bases). The CDR3 covers 15 residues. The V end lost 4 bases, the J end lost 2 bases, and 14 bases lay between the germline ends. Germline V CDR1 and CDR2: KGHSH, LQKENI. This chain's CDR3 is CASSHLQGGNTEAFF. The CDR3, as DNA: TGTGCCAGCTCACACCTGCAGGGAGGAAACACTGAAGCTTTCTTT.

The V and J genes are TRBV5-1 and TRBJ2-7; 9 bases agree with TRBD1. This CDR3 is built from 15 residues. In germline, CDR1 is SGHRS, CDR2 YFSETQ. Trimming removed 5 bases from V and 5 bases from J; junction bases left unmatched: 11. In nucleotides, the CDR3 is TGCGCCAGCAGTTTCACAGGGGGCGGACGCAACGAGCAGTACTTC. Its protein product is CASSFTGGGRNEQYF.

This chain links TRBV7-7 with TRBJ2-1; D is unclear. The V end lost 5 bases, the J end lost 7 bases, and 12 bases lay between the germline ends. There are 13 residues in the CDR3. Per germline, CDR1 SSHAT and CDR2 FNYEAQ (reference sequence). The CDR3 sequence is CASSPDAVNEQFF. In nucleotides, the CDR3 is TGTGCCAGCAGCCCCGATGCAGTTAATGAGCAGTTCTTC.

This sequence joins TRBV10-2 and TRBJ1-6; D remains ambiguous. Germline loops: CDR1 WSHSY, CDR2 SAAADI. The CDR3 is made up of 14 amino acids. Trimming removed 4 bases from V and 5 bases from J, with 9 bases in between. The CDR3 loop reads CASSASTNNSPLHF. The DNA for the CDR3 is TGCGCCAGCAGTGCTTCTACCAATAATTCACCCCTCCACTTT.

This sequence joins TRBV18 and TRBJ2-2, with a weak D call TRBD2 (6 bases). This CDR3 has 16 amino acids. CDR1 is KGHSH and CDR2 is LQKENI in the germline V gene. V lost 4 bases, J lost 5 bases, and 17 bases lay in between. The CDR3 region is CASSRERAGLTGELFF. CDR3 bases: TGTGCCAGCTCACGAGAACGCGCGGGATTAACCGGGGAGCTGTTTTTT.

The rearrangement links TRBV18 to TRBJ2-1; D might be TRBD2 (6 bases). The length of the CDR3 is 14 residues. Trimming shortened V by 3 bases and J by 8 bases, and 14 bases separated the two germline ends. The V gene's germline CDR1 is KGHSH and CDR2 LQKENI. CDR3 protein: CASSPGAGGHEQFF. The DNA of the CDR3 is TGTGCCAGCTCACCTGGGGCCGGGGGTCATGAGCAGTTCTTC.